This T cell receptor beta chain was recovered during a study of metastatic and nonmetastatic thyroid tumors. This CDR3 contains 15 residues. J lost 6 bases, V lost 5 bases, and 9 bases had no gene match. The V gene's germline CDR1 is SGHTA and CDR2 FQGNSA. TCRdb re-clonotyped the PCR reads through MiXCR. The repertoire holds about 19,000 clones, 22% seen once, with more than 9% in the top ten. None of the patients had undergone any treatment ahead of thyroid surgery. This clone was recorded many times. Material: tumor tissue. This clonotype was sampled from a male donor with papillary thyroid cancer or a benign thyroid nodule (not recorded which). Some clones in this sample may be carry-over from other donors' samples. The chain employs TRBV7-2 and TRBJ2-1, with 8 bases identical to TRBD1. The CDR3 is CASSNNPGTGNEQFF. The CDR3 DNA reads TGTGCCAGCAGCAACAATCCCGGGACAGGCAATGAGCAGTTCTTC.